This T cell receptor beta chain stems from a study of shared clonotypes between healthy human individuals. This table comes from immunoSEQ multiplex PCR, and its TCRdb copy is limited to in-frame clones, with some not included. The sample lists 1.4 million or so clones; less than 99% were seen once. General study points: Investigators collected only blood, and repertoires in tissues likely differ.

CDR1 MDHEN and CDR2 SYDVKM come from the germline V gene. The CDR3 length is 12 residues. V gave up 4 bases and J gave up 8 bases; unmatched junction bases: 3. Of note for this clone: The antigen remains unidentified.

This clonotype was obtained from a man aged 30 to 39 in good health. The rearrangement joins TRBV28 to TRBJ1-2; 8 positions agree with TRBD1. Sequences were obtained from naive CD4+ T cells sorted from blood. Subset of the sample: CD45RA+ positively selected. The CDR3 nucleotides read TGTGCCAGCAGTTCTGGACAGGGCGGCTACACCTTC. Translation gives CASSSGQGGYTF.